A selection of T cell receptor beta chains follows, all from one sample in a study of cytomegalovirus exposure and HLA in healthy donors. Profiling relied on immunoSEQ multiplex PCR, and the TCRdb table lists in-frame clones only, not all of them. The table lists some 120,000 clones, 8.5% of them singletons, with 4.5% to 6% in the top ten. Sequences were obtained from PBMCs. The receptor source for this set is a man aged 35-49 years in good health and CMV-seronegative. Both conserved end residues are part of each CDR3. The D gene is left open where the match is weak. Only some rows state a clone size, as once, few, many or a class for expanded clones.

CDR3nt: TGTGCCATCAGTGAGTCGGGGGGGGCAGGCTATGGCTACACCTTC
CDR3aa: CAISESGGAGYGYTF
abundance: few
j_gene: TRBJ1-2
v_gene: TRBV10-3
d_gene: -

CDR3nt: TGTGCCAGCAGCTTCGGGACAAATACGCAGTATTTT
CDR3aa: CASSFGTNTQYF
abundance: -
j_gene: TRBJ2-3
v_gene: TRBV11-2
d_gene: -

CDR3nt: TGTGCCAGCACCACTGGGGCAGGTGAAGCTTTCTTT
CDR3aa: CASTTGAGEAFF
abundance: few
j_gene: TRBJ1-1
v_gene: TRBV28
d_gene: -

CDR3nt: TGTGCCAGCAGTGGGGATAGCGGGCCCGGGGAGCTGTTTTTT
CDR3aa: CASSGDSGPGELFF
abundance: many
j_gene: TRBJ2-2
v_gene: TRBV2
d_gene: TRBD2

CDR3nt: TGCAGCGTGAGCGGGTTGACCTACAATGAGCAGTTCTTC
CDR3aa: CSVSGLTYNEQFF
abundance: -
j_gene: TRBJ2-1
v_gene: TRBV29-1
d_gene: -

CDR3nt: TGTGCCAGCAGCTCGTCCGGCGGGGGGACATGGAATGAGCAGTTCTTC
CDR3aa: CASSSSGGGTWNEQFF
abundance: -
j_gene: TRBJ2-1
v_gene: TRBV7-3
d_gene: TRBD2

CDR3nt: TGTGCCAGCAGCGTACGGGAAAGGGCTGGAAACACCATATATTTT
CDR3aa: CASSVRERAGNTIYF
abundance: -
j_gene: TRBJ1-3
v_gene: TRBV9
d_gene: -

CDR3nt: TGTGCCAGCAGCCCGGGACAACCCTACGAGCAGTACTTC
CDR3aa: CASSPGQPYEQYF
abundance: -
j_gene: TRBJ2-7
v_gene: TRBV6-5
d_gene: -

CDR3nt: TGTGCCAGCAGCCACAAGCTTCAGGGGATGGGTGAGCAGTTCTTC
CDR3aa: CASSHKLQGMGEQFF
abundance: few
j_gene: TRBJ2-1
v_gene: TRBV5-6
d_gene: -

CDR3nt: TGTGCCAGCAGCTTGGAGAGGAACTCACCCCTCCACTTT
CDR3aa: CASSLERNSPLHF
abundance: -
j_gene: TRBJ1-6
v_gene: TRBV5-6
d_gene: -

CDR3nt: TGTGCCAGCAGCTTAGTACAGGTCCCCCAAGAGACCCAGTACTTC
CDR3aa: CASSLVQVPQETQYF
abundance: -
j_gene: TRBJ2-5
v_gene: TRBV7-6
d_gene: -

CDR3nt: TGTGCCAGCAGCCCCGGACAGGGGTACTACGAGCAGTACTTC
CDR3aa: CASSPGQGYYEQYF
abundance: few
j_gene: TRBJ2-7
v_gene: TRBV4-2
d_gene: TRBD1

CDR3nt: TGTGCCAGCAGCCCCAGGGGGGAGAACACTGAAGCTTTCTTT
CDR3aa: CASSPRGENTEAFF
abundance: few
j_gene: TRBJ1-1
v_gene: TRBV5-5
d_gene: TRBD1

CDR3nt: TGTGCCAGCAGCTTGCCCAGGACTAGCACAGATACGCAGTATTTT
CDR3aa: CASSLPRTSTDTQYF
abundance: few
j_gene: TRBJ2-3
v_gene: TRBV5-6
d_gene: -

CDR3nt: TGTGCCAGCAGTGCCTTGAGGGGGCGGGGAGGAAACACCATATATTTT
CDR3aa: CASSALRGRGGNTIYF
abundance: few
j_gene: TRBJ1-3
v_gene: TRBV6-1
d_gene: TRBD1